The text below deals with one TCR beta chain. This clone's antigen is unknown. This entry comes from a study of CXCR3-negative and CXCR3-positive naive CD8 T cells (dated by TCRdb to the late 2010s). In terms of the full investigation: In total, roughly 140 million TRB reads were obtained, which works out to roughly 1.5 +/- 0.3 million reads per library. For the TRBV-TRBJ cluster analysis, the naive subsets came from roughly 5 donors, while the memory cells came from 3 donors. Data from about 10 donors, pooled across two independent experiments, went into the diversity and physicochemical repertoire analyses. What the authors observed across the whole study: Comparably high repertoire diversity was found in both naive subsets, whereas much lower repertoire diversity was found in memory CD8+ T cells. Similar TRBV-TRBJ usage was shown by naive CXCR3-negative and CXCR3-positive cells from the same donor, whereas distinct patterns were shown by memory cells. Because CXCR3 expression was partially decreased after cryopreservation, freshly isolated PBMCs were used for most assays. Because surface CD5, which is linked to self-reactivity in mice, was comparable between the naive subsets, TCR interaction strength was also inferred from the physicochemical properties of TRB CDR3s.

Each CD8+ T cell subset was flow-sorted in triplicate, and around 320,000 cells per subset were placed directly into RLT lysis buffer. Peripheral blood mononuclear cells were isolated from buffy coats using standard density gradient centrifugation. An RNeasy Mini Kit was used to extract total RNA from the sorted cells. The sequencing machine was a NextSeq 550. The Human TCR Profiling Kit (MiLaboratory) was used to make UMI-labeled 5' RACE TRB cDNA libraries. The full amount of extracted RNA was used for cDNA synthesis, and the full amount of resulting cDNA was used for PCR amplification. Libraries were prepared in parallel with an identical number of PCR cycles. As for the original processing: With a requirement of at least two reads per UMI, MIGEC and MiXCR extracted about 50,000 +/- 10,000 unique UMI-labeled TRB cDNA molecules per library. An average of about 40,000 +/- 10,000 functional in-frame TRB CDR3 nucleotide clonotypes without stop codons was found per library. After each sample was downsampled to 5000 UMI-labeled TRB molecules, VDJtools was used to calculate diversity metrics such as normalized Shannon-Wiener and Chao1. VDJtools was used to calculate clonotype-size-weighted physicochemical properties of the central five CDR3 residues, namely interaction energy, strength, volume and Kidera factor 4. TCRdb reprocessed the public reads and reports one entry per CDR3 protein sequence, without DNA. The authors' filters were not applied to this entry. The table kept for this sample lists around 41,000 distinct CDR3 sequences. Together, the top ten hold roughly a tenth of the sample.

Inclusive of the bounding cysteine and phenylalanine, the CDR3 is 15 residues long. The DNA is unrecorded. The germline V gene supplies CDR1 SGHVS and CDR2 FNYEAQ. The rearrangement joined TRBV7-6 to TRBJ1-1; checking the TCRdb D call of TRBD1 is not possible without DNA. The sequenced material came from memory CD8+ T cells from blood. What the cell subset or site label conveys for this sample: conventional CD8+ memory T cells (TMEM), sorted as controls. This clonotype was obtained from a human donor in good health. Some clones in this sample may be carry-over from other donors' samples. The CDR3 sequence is CASSTKQGALTEAFF.